These T cell receptor beta chains were read from a single sample in a study of blood T cells in healthy people across ages. One entry per CDR3 protein results from TCRdb running MiXCR on the 5' RACE reads. The sample holds approximately 760,000 distinct CDR3 sequences, more than 20% seen once. The data were also submitted as part of a second study, on T cells of mothers and their children.

The sequenced sample consisted of blood. These TCRs come from a boy between 5 and 17 years old in good health. The CDR3 runs from the conserved cysteine through the conserved F or W. The order of the fields is V gene, J gene, CDR3 protein.

v_gene: TRBV7-2
j_gene: -
CDR3aa: CASSLEQGTYEQYF

v_gene: TRBV29-1
j_gene: TRBJ2-3
CDR3aa: CSVDPLNDPDRGADTQYF

v_gene: TRBV2
j_gene: TRBJ2-5
CDR3aa: CASRAGTLQETQYF

v_gene: TRBV27
j_gene: TRBJ1-5
CDR3aa: CASSPLGTGDNQPQHF

v_gene: TRBV19
j_gene: TRBJ2-4
CDR3aa: CASEQGFGKNIQYF

v_gene: TRBV7-8
j_gene: TRBJ2-2
CDR3aa: CASSARDEITGELFF

v_gene: TRBV29-1
j_gene: TRBJ1-2
CDR3aa: CSVEELTGGPNGYTF

v_gene: TRBV7-2
j_gene: TRBJ2-1
CDR3aa: CASSHEHRGNNEQFF

v_gene: TRBV20-1
j_gene: TRBJ2-3
CDR3aa: CSAPPLAAPTDTQYF

v_gene: TRBV7-2
j_gene: TRBJ2-1
CDR3aa: CASSLGSYSYNEQFF

v_gene: TRBV28
j_gene: TRBJ2-5
CDR3aa: CASTFLHGREIETQYF

v_gene: TRBV29-1
j_gene: TRBJ1-2
CDR3aa: CSTGQSGGTNYGYTF

v_gene: TRBV10-3
j_gene: -
CDR3aa: CATRWDSTSNEQFF

v_gene: TRBV20-1
j_gene: TRBJ1-2
CDR3aa: CSARVGYGYTF

v_gene: TRBV10-3
j_gene: TRBJ1-4
CDR3aa: CAISARGPNEKLFF

v_gene: TRBV7-3
j_gene: TRBJ2-3
CDR3aa: CASSLIAGGTDTQYF

v_gene: TRBV2
j_gene: TRBJ1-4
CDR3aa: CATAGRNEKLFF

v_gene: TRBV3-1
j_gene: TRBJ2-1
CDR3aa: CASSPLRGGLINEQFF

v_gene: TRBV7-3
j_gene: TRBJ1-1
CDR3aa: CASSLAVRGEAFF

v_gene: TRBV20-1
j_gene: TRBJ1-5
CDR3aa: CSARGTSGNQPQHF

v_gene: TRBV29-1
j_gene: TRBJ2-5
CDR3aa: CSVAADGQETQYF

v_gene: TRBV3-1
j_gene: TRBJ1-5
CDR3aa: CASSQDAEPQHF

v_gene: TRBV29-1
j_gene: TRBJ1-1
CDR3aa: CSVRTGRNTEAFF

v_gene: TRBV9
j_gene: TRBJ2-2
CDR3aa: CASSVPSTANTGELFF

v_gene: TRBV28
j_gene: TRBJ2-7
CDR3aa: CASSFSHNSSYEQYF

v_gene: TRBV12-3/TRBV12-4
j_gene: TRBJ1-1
CDR3aa: CASSPQDRGSTEAFF

v_gene: TRBV4-2
j_gene: TRBJ1-5
CDR3aa: CASSQGLGYQPQHF

v_gene: TRBV9
j_gene: TRBJ2-5
CDR3aa: CASSVAHQETQYF

v_gene: TRBV29-1
j_gene: TRBJ1-2
CDR3aa: CSVKDSLDGYTF

v_gene: TRBV6-5
j_gene: TRBJ1-2
CDR3aa: CASSYYEGDGYTF

v_gene: TRBV6-5
j_gene: TRBJ2-4
CDR3aa: CASSYGGIQYF

v_gene: TRBV7-2
j_gene: TRBJ2-4
CDR3aa: CASSLPTIAKNIRYF

v_gene: TRBV28
j_gene: TRBJ1-4
CDR3aa: CASSLYGIGEKLFF

v_gene: TRBV20-1
j_gene: TRBJ1-2
CDR3aa: CSARRSGTGALGYTF

v_gene: TRBV6-6
j_gene: TRBJ1-5
CDR3aa: CASSRDRETTAQHF

v_gene: TRBV9
j_gene: TRBJ2-5
CDR3aa: CASSVAGSQETQYF

v_gene: TRBV9
j_gene: TRBJ2-1
CDR3aa: CASSVGLAVYNEQFF

v_gene: TRBV3-1
j_gene: TRBJ1-2
CDR3aa: CASSRLNYGYTF

v_gene: TRBV4-3
j_gene: TRBJ2-7
CDR3aa: CASSQDSGTWEYEQYF

v_gene: TRBV7-2
j_gene: TRBJ2-1
CDR3aa: CASSLDVAGGGEQFF

v_gene: TRBV6-1
j_gene: TRBJ1-4
CDR3aa: CASSEWGGMESEKLLF

v_gene: TRBV4-1
j_gene: TRBJ2-1
CDR3aa: CASSHQTRNEQFF

v_gene: TRBV7-2
j_gene: TRBJ1-3
CDR3aa: CASRFGGGNTIYF

v_gene: TRBV5-1
j_gene: TRBJ2-7
CDR3aa: CASSLRRTSGNPYEQYF

v_gene: TRBV20-1
j_gene: TRBJ1-1
CDR3aa: CSARDVGTEAFF

v_gene: TRBV28
j_gene: TRBJ2-4
CDR3aa: CASSEGNIQYF

v_gene: TRBV2
j_gene: TRBJ2-4
CDR3aa: CASSEAGVGRVIQYF

v_gene: TRBV14
j_gene: TRBJ2-1
CDR3aa: CASSQVQGIYNEQFF

v_gene: TRBV24-1
j_gene: TRBJ2-3
CDR3aa: CATSDIQSGSDTQYF

v_gene: TRBV3-1
j_gene: TRBJ1-2
CDR3aa: CASSRRFPRGGYTF

v_gene: TRBV12-3/TRBV12-4
j_gene: TRBJ1-1
CDR3aa: CASSLGDEHFF

v_gene: TRBV28
j_gene: -
CDR3aa: CASSEMGTYNEQFF

v_gene: TRBV7-2
j_gene: TRBJ2-3
CDR3aa: CASSSSGAHTQYF

v_gene: TRBV6-1
j_gene: TRBJ2-5
CDR3aa: CASILGQDRETQYF

v_gene: TRBV12-3/TRBV12-4
j_gene: TRBJ1-2
CDR3aa: CASSPYNNGYTF